The 26 T cell receptor beta chains below all came from one sample that was sequenced in a study of blood T cell repertoires in COVID-19. Libraries were prepared by immunoSEQ multiplex PCR; TCRdb keeps only in-frame clonotypes and omits some of them. The sample lists roughly 65,000 clones, around 79% occurring once. Input material: peripheral blood. The origin of the receptors is a man aged 55 to 70 with acute or convalescent COVID-19.

This chain joins TRBV5-5 and TRBJ1-5; 7 bases are a match to TRBD1. Per germline, CDR1 SGHKS and CDR2 YYEKEE (reference sequence). The ends lost 4 bases at V and 0 bases at J; junction bases unmatched: 4. The CDR3 sequence is 15 residues long. DNA for the CDR3: TGTGCCAGCAGCGCCACAGGGGTTAGCAATCAGCCCCAGCATTTT. It is translated as CASSATGVSNQPQHF.

V usage is TRBV7-2 and J usage is TRBJ1-2, with TRBD1 matching 7 bases. V lost 3 bases, J lost 8 bases, and 3 bases stayed unmatched. The CDR3 totals 12 residues. In germline, CDR1 is SGHTA, CDR2 FQGNSA. In nucleotides, the CDR3 is TGTGCCAGCAGCTTTGACAGGGCGGGCTACACCTTC. Translated: CASSFDRAGYTF.

This clone was counted at least ten times. The rearrangement links TRBV9 to TRBJ2-5; 15 nucleotides align to TRBD2. CDR1 and CDR2 from the germline V gene are SGDLS and YYNGEE. V lost 1 base, J lost 3 bases, and 10 bases stayed unmatched. This CDR3 is 19 amino acids long. This CDR3 reads CASSVTWGLAGGRKETQYF. CDR3 coding DNA: TGTGCCAGCAGCGTAACCTGGGGACTAGCGGGGGGCCGGAAAGAGACCCAGTACTTC.

The V call is TRBV29-1, the J call TRBJ2-4; 7 nucleotides align to TRBD2. This CDR3 contains 12 residues. V lost 6 bases, J lost 6 bases, and 5 bases stayed unmatched. CDR1 is SQVTM, CDR2 ANQGSEA, per germline. DNA for the CDR3: TGCAGCGTCTACGTAGCGGGAAACATTCAGTACTTC. This translates into CSVYVAGNIQYF.

This clone was counted between two and nine times. The chain is built from TRBV3-1 (or the pseudogene TRBV3-2) and TRBJ2-6; the D gene is possibly TRBD2 (5 bases). V lost 6 bases and J 0 bases, leaving 15 bases between the germline ends. This CDR3 has 17 residues. Per the germline V gene, CDR1 is LGHDT and CDR2 is YNNKEL (reference sequence). CDR3 sequence: CASRTPGSSSGANVLTF. DNA for the CDR3: TGTGCCAGCAGGACCCCGGGATCGAGCTCTGGGGCCAACGTCCTGACTTTC.

This chain connects TRBV7-6 to TRBJ1-1; 7 bases align to TRBD1. V trimming: 4 bases; J trimming: 4 bases; junction bases outside the gene matches: 6. Germline loops: CDR1 SGHVS, CDR2 FNYEAQ. This CDR3 is built from 14 residues. The DNA of the CDR3 is TGTGCCAGCAGCTCCGGACAGGCTGGCACTGAAGCTTTCTTT. Translation: CASSSGQAGTEAFF.

The gene calls are TRBV6-1 and TRBJ1-2; D might be TRBD1 (5 bases). V gave up 5 bases and J gave up 2 bases, with 9 bases separating them. The germline CDR1 and CDR2 sequences are MNHNS and SASEGT. This CDR3 spans 13 amino acids. The CDR3 DNA follows: TGTGCCAGCAGTTCTGACAGCAACTATGGCTACACCTTC. Residues: CASSSDSNYGYTF.

Only one count was recorded for this clone. This chain joins TRBV3-1 (or the pseudogene TRBV3-2) and TRBJ1-2; perhaps TRBD1 as D (5 bases). There are 16 residues in the CDR3. Germline CDR1 LGHDT, CDR2 YNNKEL (reference sequence). Trimming stripped 5 bases from V and 1 base from J, with 17 bases between. CDR3 protein: CASSYGRGGINYGYTF. In DNA, the CDR3 is TGTGCCAGCAGCTACGGACGGGGGGGTATTAACTATGGCTACACCTTC.

The table lists this clone with a few counts. This chain uses TRBV24-1 with TRBJ1-2, with 8 bases that match TRBD1. J lost 8 bases, V lost 3 bases, and 7 bases had no gene match. The CDR3 loop spans 14 amino acids. Germline assignment: CDR1 KGHDR and CDR2 SFDVKD. The CDR3 DNA follows: TGTGCCACCAGTGATCAGGACAGGGCTGGGGGCTACACCTTC. It codes for CATSDQDRAGGYTF.

J is TRBJ1-5 and V is TRBV5-1, with D tentatively TRBD1 (5 bases). This CDR3 comprises 14 residues. Trimming took 2 bases from V and 6 from J, leaving 12 bases between them. CDR1 SGHRS and CDR2 YFSETQ come from the germline V gene. The CDR3 sequence: CASSFGAGRQPQHF. CDR3 nucleotides: TGCGCCAGCAGCTTTGGGGCAGGGCGTCAGCCCCAGCATTTT.

The V and J genes are TRBV4-1 and TRBJ1-1; TRBD1 agrees at 7 bases. J gave up 1 base and V 5 bases, and 7 bases lay outside the gene matches. The CDR3 length is 15 residues. Germline V gene lookup returns CDR1 MGHRA and CDR2 YSYEKL. This CDR3 is CASSSDRAGNTEAFF. CDR3 nucleotides: TGCGCCAGCAGCTCCGACAGGGCGGGGAACACTGAAGCTTTCTTT.

The chain couples TRBV29-1 to TRBJ1-4; 9 bases agree with TRBD1. Germline-derived CDR1 and CDR2 are SQVTM and ANQGSEA. V was pared by 4 bases and J by 8 bases, with 5 bases of the junction left unmatched. CDR3 length: 13 amino acids. The CDR3 loop is CSVAGQGGEKLFF. The CDR3 DNA follows: TGCAGCGTTGCGGGACAGGGTGGGGAAAAACTGTTTTTT. The variable domain in full, completed from reference TRBV29-1 and TRBJ1-4, reads SAVISQKPSRDICQRGTSLTIQCQVDSQVTMMFWYRQQPGQSLTLIATANQGSEATYESGFVIDKFPISRPNLTFSTLTVSNMSPEDSSIYLCSVAGQGGEKLFFGSGTQLSVL.

The V call is TRBV5-1, the J call TRBJ2-2, with 9 nucleotides matching TRBD2. V was pared by 0 bases and J by 7 bases, with 7 bases of the junction left unmatched. The CDR3 runs 16 residues. CDR1 and CDR2 (germline): SGHRS, YFSETQ. In DNA, the CDR3 is TGCGCCAGCAGCTTGGGGGCTAGCGGGGCCATCGGGGAGCTGTTTTTT. It specifies CASSLGASGAIGELFF.

The CDR3 region is CASSYGSQETQYF. The DNA of the CDR3 is TGTGCCAGCAGTTACGGGAGCCAAGAGACCCAGTACTTC. This sequence joins TRBV6-5 and TRBJ2-5; D perhaps matches TRBD2 (5 bases). The CDR3 loop spans 13 amino acids. The V gene's germline CDR1 is MNHEY and CDR2 SVGAGI. Trimming stripped 2 bases from V and 1 base from J, with 5 bases between.

The chain joins TRBV3-1 (or the pseudogene TRBV3-2) to TRBJ1-2, with TRBD1 identical over 10 bases. Looked up from germline, CDR1 is LGHDT and CDR2 is YNNKEL (reference sequence). The CDR3 totals 16 residues. With 4 bases clipped from V and 11 bases from J, the junction kept 16 bases outside the gene matches. As DNA, the CDR3 is TGTGCCAGCAGCCGGGACAGGGGACCCCTGGCTATCGGGTACACCTTC. Protein: CASSRDRGPLAIGYTF.

The chain joins TRBV2 to TRBJ2-1; 9 bases fit TRBD2. V gave up 9 bases and J gave up 9 bases; unmatched junction bases: 12. CDR3 size: 14 residues. The germline V gene encodes CDR1 SNHLY and CDR2 FYNNEI. The CDR3 DNA reads TGTGCCAGGTCAGGCGGGGGGGCCTTTGGTGAGCAGTTCTTC. This encodes CARSGGGAFGEQFF.

The gene calls are TRBV7-3 and TRBJ2-1; the match to TRBD1 covers 7 bases. The CDR3 is made up of 15 amino acids. Germline V gene sequence: CDR1 SGHTA, CDR2 FQGTGA. Trimming at V came to 5 bases and at J to 6 bases, leaving 10 bases not matched to a gene. CDR3 amino acids: CASSTNGQASNEQFF. In nucleotides, the CDR3 is TGTGCCAGCAGCACAAACGGACAGGCCAGCAATGAGCAGTTCTTC.

CDR3 loop: CASSYAYEQDWTYEQYF. The CDR3 nucleotides are TGTGCCAGCAGTTACGCCTATGAGCAGGACTGGACCTACGAGCAGTACTTC. V is TRBV6-2 or TRBV6-3 and J is TRBJ2-7; a possible D gene is TRBD2 (5 bases). The CDR3 is 17 residues long. V lost 2 bases and J lost 2, with 19 bases in between. The germline CDR1 and CDR2 sequences are MNHEY and SVGEGT.

V gene TRBV28 combines with J gene TRBJ2-2; no definite D call. This CDR3 comprises 12 residues. The germline V gene encodes CDR1 MDHEN and CDR2 SYDVKM. Trimming shortened V by 1 base and J by 9 bases, and 6 bases separated the two germline ends. DNA for the CDR3: TGTGCCAGCAGTTTATATCAGAGGGAGCTGTTTTTT. Its translation is CASSLYQRELFF.

V is TRBV6-4 and J is TRBJ1-2, with 7 nucleotides matching TRBD1. CDR3 length: 15 amino acids. Germline V gives CDR1 MRHNA, CDR2 SNTAGT. Germline trimming cut 2 bases from V and 7 bases from J; bases unmatched to any gene: 10. The DNA of the CDR3 is TGTGCCAGCAGTGACACTCCGGGACAGTCCGGTGGCTACACCTTC. This translates into CASSDTPGQSGGYTF.

This clone has only a few counts. The chain employs TRBV27 and TRBJ1-2; a possible D gene is TRBD1 (6 bases). V was shortened by 2 bases and J by 4 bases, with 14 bases between the two germline ends. The CDR3 runs to 15 residues. Germline CDR1 reads MNHEY; CDR2 reads SMNVEV (reference sequence). CDR3 sequence (DNA): TGTGCCAGCAGTTTAGGGGGGGGCCGGCCCTATGGCTACACCTTC. Encoded protein: CASSLGGGRPYGYTF.

This sequence joins TRBV6-5 and TRBJ2-2; 11 bases are a match to TRBD2. This CDR3 region has 15 residues. Losses at the gene ends were 10 bases for V and 2 bases for J; bases not matched to a gene: 6. Germline-derived CDR1 and CDR2 are MNHEY and SVGAGI. In DNA, the CDR3 is TGTGCCATCATAGCGGGGGGGTTTAACACCGGGGAGCTGTTTTTT. Protein product: CAIIAGGFNTGELFF.

The gene calls are TRBV7-9 and TRBJ2-5; 7 bases align to TRBD1. The ends lost 5 bases at V and 0 bases at J; junction bases unmatched: 12. Germline V gene sequence: CDR1 SEHNR, CDR2 FQNEAQ (reference sequence). CDR3 length: 17 residues. CDR3 bases: TGTGCCAGCAGCACGCGGCCCGGGACAGAGTACCAAGAGACCCAGTACTTC. This gives the protein CASSTRPGTEYQETQYF.

This chain joins TRBV5-5 and TRBJ1-5; maybe TRBD1 (5 bases). The V and J ends lost 0 bases and 7 bases respectively, with 14 bases between them. CDR3 length equals 15 residues. The germline V gene encodes CDR1 SGHKS and CDR2 YYEKEE (reference sequence). CDR3 DNA sequence: TGTGCCAGCAGCTTGGTGTTGGGATCAGGGCAGCCCCAGCATTTT. Protein: CASSLVLGSGQPQHF. Combining the CDR3 with reference TRBV5-5 and TRBJ1-5 gives the whole variable domain DAGVTQSPTHLIKTRGQQVTLRCSPISGHKSVSWYQQVLGQGPQFIFQYYEKEERGRGNFPDRFSARQFPNYSSELNVNALLLGDSALYLCASSLVLGSGQPQHFGDGTRLSIL.

The rearrangement joins TRBV6-5 to TRBJ2-7, with TRBD1 identical over 9 bases. CDR3 length: 15 residues. Germline CDR1 is MNHEY and CDR2 is SVGAGI. V shed 0 bases, J shed 6 bases, and the junction held 6 bases outside the gene matches. CDR3 residues: CASSYSGQGLLEQYF. The CDR3 DNA is TGTGCCAGCAGTTACTCGGGACAGGGACTGCTCGAGCAGTACTTC.

The chain carries TRBV2 and TRBJ1-6, with D perhaps TRBD1 (5 bases). V dropped 6 bases and J dropped 9 bases, with 15 bases sitting between them. This CDR3 has 14 amino acids. The germline V gene has CDR1 SNHLY and CDR2 FYNNEI. The CDR3 DNA follows: TGTGCCAGCAGGGGAGGGGTCCAGATTTCACCCCTCCACTTT. Translating it yields CASRGGVQISPLHF.